This TCR beta chain was sequenced in a study of blood T cells in healthy people across ages. Across the study: About one barcoded beta molecule per two T cells was the capture yield of template switching.

It was with a sample-barcoded 5' primer and a J-beta primer mix that a second PCR of roughly 7 to 12 cycles was run. TCRdb reanalysed the 5' RACE reads using MiXCR and keeps one entry per CDR3 protein. This sample has about 640,000 distinct CDR3 sequences, with approximately 59% found just once. Sample: blood. The TCR originated in a man between 60 and 75 years old in good health.

The CDR3: CSARRGGSSYNEQYF. The CDR3, as DNA: TGCAGTGCTAGACGGGGCGGGAGCTCCTACAATGAGCAGTACTTC. The chain recombines TRBV20-1 with TRBJ2-7, with 7 nucleotides matching TRBD2. Looked up from germline, CDR1 is DFQATT and CDR2 is SNEGSKA (reference sequence). This CDR3 is built from 15 residues. With V trimmed by 2 bases and J by 7 bases, 14 bases remained unmatched.